These T cell receptor beta chains were read from a single sample in a study of blood T cell repertoires in COVID-19. TCRdb's copy holds only in-frame clones and misses some; the assay was immunoSEQ multiplex PCR. Here the sample spans 200,000 to 250,000 clones, 70% to 90% being singletons. Sequences were obtained from peripheral blood. The receptors stem from a woman aged 45-60 years with COVID-19, enrolled during active disease. CDR3s include the opening cysteine and the closing phenylalanine or tryptophan.

V	CDR3
TRBV10-2	CASSEFNGFSNYGYTF
TRBV5-1	CASSGRDSNEQFF
TRBV27	CASSYTGGLYNEQFF
TRBV11-2	CASTLAGGKLFF
TRBV5-4	CASSPAGTSGGAQYF
TRBV19	CASKRLAGEQFF
TRBV27	CASSLDRSSYNSPLHF
TRBV18	CASSPRESSAGGYTF
TRBV7-2	CASSYPGTGALFGGYTF
TRBV11-2	CASSLGASYNSPLHF
TRBV6-1	CASSEQGTAGNTIYF
TRBV2	CARGASGGPGGFNEQFF
TRBV5-1	CASTSGTEVHNEQFF
TRBV6-2/TRBV6-3	CASSTPTGGSYGYTF
TRBV28	CASNPGIKHTEAFF
TRBV3-1/TRBV3-2	CASRDRTRVKLFF
TRBV4-1	CASRAFSDRDGYTF
TRBV7-9	CASSTTSGATSSYNEQFF
TRBV6-2/TRBV6-3	CASSQTRGQETQYF
TRBV6-1	CASSEARGLAIGNEQFF
TRBV7-2	CASSLSGGIGELFF
TRBV19	CASSNMGFGTAEAFF
TRBV29-1	CSVSQGSVEAFF
TRBV12-3/TRBV12-4	CASKRQSGEQYF
TRBV3-1/TRBV3-2	CASSQEWLAGNEQFF
TRBV18	CASSPLSTGELFF
TRBV6-6	CASSYSEGSGQPQHF
TRBV11-2	CASSPTVHRLEKLFF
TRBV24-1	CATSDATGAPSYEQYF